The clone carrying this T cell receptor (beta chain) has more than one count but fewer than ten. These data originate in a study of blood T cell repertoires in COVID-19. Across the whole study: The analysed material was cDNA or gDNA that came from T cells, B-cell-depleted T cells, or PBMCs.

Assay: immunoSEQ multiplex PCR; the TCRdb copy retains only in-frame clones and omits some. The sample lists some 87,000 clones, 60% to 85% occurring once. The CDR3 spans 16 residues. CDR1 SGHTS and CDR2 YDEGEE come from the germline V gene. The V and J ends lost 4 bases and 0 bases, in that order; junction bases with no gene match: 10. V gene TRBV5-8 combines with J gene TRBJ2-7; 7 nucleotides match TRBD1. The sample taken for sequencing was peripheral blood. The sequence was collected from a human donor in a cohort sampled during active COVID-19. The CDR3 sequence is CASSPDPGQSSYEQYF. CDR3 nucleotides: TGTGCCAGCAGCCCGGATCCGGGACAGAGCTCCTACGAGCAGTACTTC.